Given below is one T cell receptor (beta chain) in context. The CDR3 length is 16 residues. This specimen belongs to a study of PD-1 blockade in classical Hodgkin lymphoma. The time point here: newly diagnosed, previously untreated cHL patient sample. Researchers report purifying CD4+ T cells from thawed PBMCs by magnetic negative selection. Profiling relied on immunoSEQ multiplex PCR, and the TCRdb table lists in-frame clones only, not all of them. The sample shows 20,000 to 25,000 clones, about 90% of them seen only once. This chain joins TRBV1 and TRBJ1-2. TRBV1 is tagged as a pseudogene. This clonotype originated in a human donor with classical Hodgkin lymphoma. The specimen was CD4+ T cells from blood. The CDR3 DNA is TGCACCAGCAGCCCCGCGGGAGGACCGAAACCTTATGGCTACACCTTC. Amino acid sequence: CTSSPAGGPKPYGYTF.